The 21 T cell receptor beta chains below were found in one sample sequenced in a study of control samples from healthy donors and cancer patients (dated by TCRdb to about 2020). The library was produced with the immunoSEQ multiplex PCR assay. TCRdb provides this immuneACCESS table in a form limited to in-frame rearrangements. Some clones are lacking; in checked studies, under half of them reflect an unresolved V gene, and why the rest are absent is not known. A total of roughly 130,000 clones appear in this sample, approximately 91% of them only once. The ten largest clones take up about 3.2% of the sample. Input material: blood. The receptor set was obtained from a man aged 50 or older in good health.

Concerning this clone itself: The same CDR3 arises from other DNA sequences in this sample as well. CDR3 sequence (DNA): TGTGCCAGCAGTTTGGGGGGTGGCTATGGCTACACCTTC. Protein: CASSLGGGYGYTF. The rearrangement links TRBV12-3 or TRBV12-4 to TRBJ1-2; a weak D match, TRBD1 (5 bases). With 3 bases removed from V and 4 bases from J, the gap between germline ends came to 9 bases. The length of the CDR3 is 13 residues.

V and J are TRBV28 and TRBJ1-1; no clear D gene. Germline CDR1 and CDR2: MDHEN and SYDVKM. Trimming removed 1 base from V and 5 bases from J, with 5 bases in between. The length of the CDR3 is 12 residues. In DNA form, the CDR3 reads TGTGCCAGCAGTTTATTGCGGACTGAAGCTTTCTTT. Its protein is CASSLLRTEAFF.

J is TRBJ2-1 and V is TRBV9; 7 bases agree with TRBD1. This CDR3 spans 17 amino acids. Germline-derived CDR1 and CDR2 are SGDLS and YYNGEE. The J segment lost 3 bases and the V segment lost 4 bases, leaving 13 bases of the junction unmatched. The CDR3 coding sequence is TGTGCCAGCAGCCCTAGACAGGGTTTGGTTGTCTACAATGAGCAGTTCTTC. This gives the protein CASSPRQGLVVYNEQFF.

V gene TRBV28 combines with J gene TRBJ1-4; D not certain. This CDR3 contains 12 residues. CDR1 and CDR2 (germline): MDHEN, SYDVKM. V lost 8 bases and J lost 8, with 12 bases in between. The CDR3, as DNA: TGTGCCAGCGGTGGGCTTTCGGAAAAACTGTTTTTT. This encodes CASGGLSEKLFF.

The chain carries TRBV19 and TRBJ1-6, with 7 bases matching TRBD1. V lost 7 bases to trimming and J lost 8 bases; unmatched junction nucleotides: 14. Per the germline V gene, CDR1 is LNHDA and CDR2 is SQIVND (reference sequence). CDR3 length: 16 amino acids. This CDR3 reads CASKGSTGQPYSPLHF. In DNA form, the CDR3 reads TGTGCCAGTAAGGGCTCAACGGGACAGCCCTATTCACCCCTCCACTTT.

This chain joins TRBV3-1 (or the pseudogene TRBV3-2) and TRBJ2-3; D is unclear. Germline V gene lookup returns CDR1 LGHDT and CDR2 YNNKEL (reference sequence). Trimming removed 0 bases from V and 2 bases from J, with 15 bases in between. The CDR3 length is 17 residues. The CDR3 region is CASSQDELRINTDTQYF. The CDR3, as DNA: TGTGCCAGCAGCCAAGATGAGCTAAGAATAAACACAGATACGCAGTATTTT.

J is TRBJ1-5 and V is TRBV7-2, with TRBD1 as a possible D gene (6 bases). Germline values: CDR1 SGHTA, CDR2 FQGNSA. Trimming removed 1 base from V and 4 bases from J, with 11 bases in between. This CDR3 contains 15 residues. The DNA of the CDR3 is TGTGCCAGCAGCTTAGAGGGGGTTCGGAATCAGCCCCAGCATTTT. This sequence encodes CASSLEGVRNQPQHF.

The V gene is TRBV3-1 (or the pseudogene TRBV3-2), the J gene TRBJ1-2, with 7 bases matching TRBD1. CDR1 is LGHDT and CDR2 is YNNKEL in the germline V gene (reference sequence). The junction had 3 bases not matched to a gene; V was cut back by 1 base and J by 1 base. CDR3 size: 15 residues. The CDR3 spells CASSQGTGRNYGYTF. CDR3 DNA sequence: TGTGCCAGCAGCCAAGGGACAGGACGTAACTATGGCTACACCTTC.

This chain joins TRBV2 and TRBJ1-5, with D possibly being TRBD1 (6 bases). The length of the CDR3 is 14 residues. V shed 4 bases and J shed 2 bases, with 9 bases lying between them. From germline, CDR1 is SNHLY and CDR2 FYNNEI. The CDR3 reads CASSGPGGNQPQHF. For the CDR3, the DNA is TGTGCCAGCAGTGGGCCAGGGGGCAATCAGCCCCAGCATTTT. Based on the CDR3 plus reference TRBV2 and TRBJ1-5, the full variable domain is EPEVTQTPSHQVTQMGQEVILRCVPISNHLYFYWYRQILGQKVEFLVSFYNNEISEKSEIFDDQFSVERPDGSNFTLKIRSTKLEDSAMYFCASSGPGGNQPQHFGDGTRLSIL.

This chain uses TRBV12-3 or TRBV12-4 with TRBJ2-5; the D is unclear. The CDR3 covers 13 residues. The ends were cut back, 6 bases at V and 5 bases at J, with 13 bases in the middle. CDR3 amino acids: CASSIHSAETQYF. CDR3 DNA sequence: TGTGCCAGCAGCATCCACTCGGCCGAGACCCAGTACTTC.

V is TRBV2 and J is TRBJ1-4, with TRBD1 matching 7 bases. The ends lost 6 bases at V and 5 bases at J; junction bases unmatched: 9. The length of the CDR3 is 15 residues. CDR1 is SNHLY and CDR2 is FYNNEI in the germline V gene. The CDR3 is CASRDPGQLNEKLFF. The CDR3 nucleotides are TGTGCCAGCAGAGATCCGGGACAGTTAAATGAAAAACTGTTTTTT.

This chain's CDR3 is CASREIEQGQQYF. CDR3 nucleotide sequence: TGTGCAAGTCGCGAAATAGAACAGGGGCAGCAGTACTTC. The chain employs TRBV12-2 and TRBJ2-7; the table's TRBD1 call for D was not verified on the DNA. TRBV12-2 corresponds to a pseudogene. There are 13 residues in the CDR3.

The chain joins TRBV5-8 to TRBJ2-1; D remains ambiguous. The CDR3 has 12 amino acids. Trimming stripped 4 bases from V and 8 bases from J, with 10 bases between. Germline-derived CDR1 and CDR2 are SGHTS and YDEGEE. The CDR3 DNA reads TGTGCCAGCAGCCGGATGCGTTATGAGCAGTTCTTC. This sequence encodes CASSRMRYEQFF. Together with reference TRBV5-8 and TRBJ2-1, the CDR3 gives the full variable domain: EAGVTQSPTHLIKTRGQQATLRCSPISGHTSVYWYQQALGLGLQFLLWYDEGEERNRGNFPPRFSGRQFPNYSSELNVNALELEDSALYLCASSRMRYEQFFGPGTRLTVL.

The chain links TRBV21-1 to TRBJ2-1; the D segment call TRBD2 is taken from the table without a DNA check. TRBV21-1 is tagged as a pseudogene. CDR3 size: 11 residues. The CDR3 DNA sequence: TGTGCCAGCAGCACAAACTGTGAGCAGTTCTTC. Amino acids: CASSTNCEQFF.

The chain is built from TRBV7-6 and TRBJ2-7, with D perhaps matching TRBD1 or TRBD2 (5 bases each). V was shortened by 6 bases and J by 5 bases, with 14 bases between the two germline ends. The germline V gene has CDR1 SGHVS and CDR2 FNYEAQ. There are 13 residues in the CDR3. As DNA, the CDR3 is TGTGCCAGCAGACGAGGGGCGTTCGACGAGCAGTACTTC. This translates into CASRRGAFDEQYF.

This sequence joins TRBV10-2 and TRBJ2-1; D is possibly TRBD2 (5 bases). The CDR3 sequence is 13 residues long. CDR1 is WSHSY and CDR2 is SAAADI in the germline V gene. Trimming left V 6 bases short and J 4 bases short, with 10 bases between. The CDR3 coding sequence is TGCGCCAGCAGCCGGACTGCGTACAATGAGCAGTTCTTC. This codes for CASSRTAYNEQFF.

This chain links TRBV5-8 with TRBJ1-5, with D possibly being TRBD1 (6 bases). V lost 4 bases and J 6 bases, leaving 20 bases between the germline ends. Germline-derived CDR1 and CDR2 are SGHTS and YDEGEE. The CDR3 extends over 16 amino acids. The CDR3 region is CASSPRGGNLIQPQHF. CDR3 coding DNA: TGTGCCAGCAGCCCGAGGGGGGGGAATTTGATTCAGCCCCAGCATTTT.

The genes are TRBV19 and TRBJ2-1, with a weak D call TRBD2 (5 bases). The CDR3 has 13 residues. CDR1 and CDR2 (germline): LNHDA, SQIVND (reference sequence). Trimming shortened V by 3 bases and J by 7 bases, and 10 bases separated the two germline ends. This chain's CDR3 is CASSIGLQNEQFF. The CDR3 DNA sequence: TGTGCCAGTAGTATCGGACTTCAAAATGAGCAGTTCTTC.

The gene calls are TRBV6-5 and TRBJ2-2; TRBD2 aligns across 9 bases. The CDR3 length is 15 residues. Germline lookup yields CDR1 MNHEY and CDR2 SVGAGI. The V gene end was trimmed by 7 bases and the J gene end by 6 bases; junction bases not matched to a gene: 9. For the CDR3, the DNA is TGTGCCAGCATCCAGCGGGGGGCAGGGTCCGGGGAGCTGTTTTTT. Translated: CASIQRGAGSGELFF.

The J gene is TRBJ2-7, the V gene TRBV24-1; D ambiguous. This CDR3 region has 12 residues. Germline-derived CDR1 and CDR2 are KGHDR and SFDVKD. Trimming removed 11 bases at V and 3 bases at J, with 13 bases between. CDR3 in DNA: TGTGCCAGTAAACCCCTAAACTACGAGCAGTACTTC. Protein: CASKPLNYEQYF.

The rearrangement joins TRBV4-2 to TRBJ2-3; 10 bases agree with TRBD2. The CDR3 contains 19 residues. Per the germline V gene, CDR1 is LGHNA and CDR2 is YNFKEQ. The ends lost 4 bases at V and 0 bases at J; junction bases unmatched: 13. In nucleotides, the CDR3 is TGTGCCAGCAGCCGCGTCCTAGCGGGGGCAACTTCTAGCACAGATACGCAGTATTTT. As protein: CASSRVLAGATSSTDTQYF.